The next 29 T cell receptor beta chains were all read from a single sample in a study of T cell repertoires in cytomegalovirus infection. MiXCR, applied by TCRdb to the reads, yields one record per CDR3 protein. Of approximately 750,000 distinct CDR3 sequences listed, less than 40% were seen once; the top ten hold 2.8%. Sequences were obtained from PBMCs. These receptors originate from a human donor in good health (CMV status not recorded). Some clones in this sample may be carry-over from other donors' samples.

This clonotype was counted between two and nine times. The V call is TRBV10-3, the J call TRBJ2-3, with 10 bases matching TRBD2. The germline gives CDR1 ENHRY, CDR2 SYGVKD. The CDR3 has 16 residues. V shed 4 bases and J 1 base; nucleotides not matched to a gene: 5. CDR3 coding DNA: TGTGCCATCAGTGGGCTAGCGGGAGTCGGCACAGATACGCAGTATTTT. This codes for CAISGLAGVGTDTQYF.

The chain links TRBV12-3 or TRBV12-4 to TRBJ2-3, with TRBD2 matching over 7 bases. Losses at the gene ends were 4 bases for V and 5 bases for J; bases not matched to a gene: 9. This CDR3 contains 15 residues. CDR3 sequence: CASSSPGGVGDTQYF. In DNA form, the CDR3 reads TGTGCCAGCAGTTCACCGGGGGGTGTTGGAGATACGCAGTATTTT.

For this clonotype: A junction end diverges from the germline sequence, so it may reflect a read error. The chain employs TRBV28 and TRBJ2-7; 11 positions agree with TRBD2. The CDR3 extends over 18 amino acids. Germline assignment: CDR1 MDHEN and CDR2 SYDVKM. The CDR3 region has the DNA TGTGCCAGCAGTTCACCGGGACTAGCGGCCGCACTTCCCGACGAGCATTACTTC. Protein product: CASSSPGLAAALPDEHYF.

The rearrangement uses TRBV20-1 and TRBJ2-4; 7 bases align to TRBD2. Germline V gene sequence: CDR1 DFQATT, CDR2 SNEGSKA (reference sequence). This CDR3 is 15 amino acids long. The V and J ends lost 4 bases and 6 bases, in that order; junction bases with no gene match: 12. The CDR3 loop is CSANAQRGGRNIQYF. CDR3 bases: TGCAGTGCTAACGCCCAGCGGGGAGGTAGAAACATTCAGTACTTC.

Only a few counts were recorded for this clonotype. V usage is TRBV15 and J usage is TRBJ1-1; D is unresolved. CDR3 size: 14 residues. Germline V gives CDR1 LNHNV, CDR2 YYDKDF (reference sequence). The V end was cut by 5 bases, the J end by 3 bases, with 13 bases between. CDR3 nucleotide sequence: TGTGCCACCAGCCCTCGGGGTGGGGACACTGAAGCTTTCTTT. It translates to CATSPRGGDTEAFF.

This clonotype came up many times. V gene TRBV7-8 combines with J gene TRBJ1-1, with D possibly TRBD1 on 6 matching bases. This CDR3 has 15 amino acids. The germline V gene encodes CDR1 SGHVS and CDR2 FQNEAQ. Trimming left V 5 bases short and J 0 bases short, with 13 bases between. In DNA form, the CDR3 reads TGTGCCAGCAGCCGCGGACAGAGAATGAACACTGAAGCTTTCTTT. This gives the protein CASSRGQRMNTEAFF.

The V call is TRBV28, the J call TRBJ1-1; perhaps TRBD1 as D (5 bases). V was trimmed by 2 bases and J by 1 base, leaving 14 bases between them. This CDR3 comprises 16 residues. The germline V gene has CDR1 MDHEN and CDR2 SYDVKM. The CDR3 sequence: CASSLGSGPPNTEAFF. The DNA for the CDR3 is TGTGCCAGCAGTTTAGGGTCAGGGCCTCCGAACACTGAAGCTTTCTTT.

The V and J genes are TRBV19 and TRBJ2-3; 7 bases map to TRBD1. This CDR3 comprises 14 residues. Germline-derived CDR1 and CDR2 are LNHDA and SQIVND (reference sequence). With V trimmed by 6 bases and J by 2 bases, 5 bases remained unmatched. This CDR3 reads CASSPGQPTDTQYF. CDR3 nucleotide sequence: TGTGCCAGTAGCCCGGGACAGCCCACAGATACGCAGTATTTT.

The CDR3 sequence: CASSPGVEVHQPQHF. CDR3 in DNA: TGTGCCAGCTCACCTGGGGTAGAGGTACATCAGCCCCAGCATTTT. This rearrangement joins TRBV18 to TRBJ1-5; unclear D gene. V dropped 3 bases and J dropped 5 bases, with 14 bases sitting between them. CDR3 size: 15 residues. CDR1 is KGHSH and CDR2 is LQKENI in the germline V gene.

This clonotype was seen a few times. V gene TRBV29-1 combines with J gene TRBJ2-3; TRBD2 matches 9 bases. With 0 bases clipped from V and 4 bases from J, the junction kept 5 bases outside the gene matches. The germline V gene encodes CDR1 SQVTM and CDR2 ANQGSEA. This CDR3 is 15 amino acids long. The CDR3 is CSVEEGGTSSDTQYF. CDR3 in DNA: TGCAGCGTTGAAGAAGGGGGGACTAGCTCAGATACGCAGTATTTT.

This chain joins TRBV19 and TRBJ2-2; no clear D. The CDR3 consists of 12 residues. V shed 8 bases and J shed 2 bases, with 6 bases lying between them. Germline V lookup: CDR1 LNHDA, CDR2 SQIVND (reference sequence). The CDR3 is CASEQNTGELFF. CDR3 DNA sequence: TGTGCCAGTGAACAAAACACCGGGGAGCTGTTTTTT.

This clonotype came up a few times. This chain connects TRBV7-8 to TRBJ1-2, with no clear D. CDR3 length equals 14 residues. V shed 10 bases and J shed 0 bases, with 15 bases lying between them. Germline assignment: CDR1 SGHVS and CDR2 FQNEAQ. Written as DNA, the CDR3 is TGTGCCACATCTACGGGCGGATCTAACTATGGCTACACCTTC. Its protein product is CATSTGGSNYGYTF.

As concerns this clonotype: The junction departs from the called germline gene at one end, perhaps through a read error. CDR3 sequence: CASSYGIGTNHPQHF. The CDR3 coding sequence is TGTGCCAGCAGTTACGGGATAGGGACTAATCATCCCCAGCATTTT. The chain is built from TRBV6-5 and TRBJ1-5; possibly TRBD1 for D (5 bases). The CDR3 runs 15 residues. CDR1 and CDR2 (germline): MNHEY, SVGAGI.

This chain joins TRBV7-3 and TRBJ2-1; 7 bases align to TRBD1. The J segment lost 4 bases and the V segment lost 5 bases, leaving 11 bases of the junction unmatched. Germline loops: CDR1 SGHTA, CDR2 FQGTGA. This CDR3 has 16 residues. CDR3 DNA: TGTGCCAGCAGCCCCACAGGGGCGAGGAAATACAATGAGCAGTTCTTC. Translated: CASSPTGARKYNEQFF.

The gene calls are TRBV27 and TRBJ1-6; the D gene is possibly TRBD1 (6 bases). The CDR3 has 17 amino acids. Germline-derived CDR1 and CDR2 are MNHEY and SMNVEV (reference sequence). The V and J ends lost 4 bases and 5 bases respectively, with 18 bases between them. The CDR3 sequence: CASSSEQGAPDNSPLHF. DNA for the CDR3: TGTGCCAGCAGTTCCGAACAGGGCGCCCCGGATAATTCACCCCTCCACTTT.

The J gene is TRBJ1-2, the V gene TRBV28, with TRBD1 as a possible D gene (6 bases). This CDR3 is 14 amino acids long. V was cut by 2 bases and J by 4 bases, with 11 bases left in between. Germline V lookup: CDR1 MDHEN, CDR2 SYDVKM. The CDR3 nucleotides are TGTGCCAGCAGTTTAGGGGGCGCATTCTATGGCTACACCTTC. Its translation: CASSLGGAFYGYTF.

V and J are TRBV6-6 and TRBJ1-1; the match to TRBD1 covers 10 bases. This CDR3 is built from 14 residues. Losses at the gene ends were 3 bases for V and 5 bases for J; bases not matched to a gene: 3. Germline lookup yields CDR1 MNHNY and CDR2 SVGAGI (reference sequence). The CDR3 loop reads CASSYEDRGTEAFF. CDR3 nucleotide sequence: TGTGCCAGCAGTTATGAGGACAGGGGGACTGAAGCTTTCTTT.

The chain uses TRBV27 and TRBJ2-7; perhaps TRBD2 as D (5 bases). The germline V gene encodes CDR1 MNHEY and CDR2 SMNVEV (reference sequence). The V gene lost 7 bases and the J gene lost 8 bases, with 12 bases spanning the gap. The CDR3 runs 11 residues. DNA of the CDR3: TGTGCCAGCATCGAGGGTATAAAGCAGTACTTC. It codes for CASIEGIKQYF.

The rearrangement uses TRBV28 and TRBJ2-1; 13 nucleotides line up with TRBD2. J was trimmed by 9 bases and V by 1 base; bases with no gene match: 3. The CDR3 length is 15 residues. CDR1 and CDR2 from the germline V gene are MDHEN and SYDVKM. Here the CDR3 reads CASSLFTSGRVEQFF. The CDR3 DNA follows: TGTGCCAGCAGTTTATTTACTAGCGGGAGGGTTGAGCAGTTCTTC.

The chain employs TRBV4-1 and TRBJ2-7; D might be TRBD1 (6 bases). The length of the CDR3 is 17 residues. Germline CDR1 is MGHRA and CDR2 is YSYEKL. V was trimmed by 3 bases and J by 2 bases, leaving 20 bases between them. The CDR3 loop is CASSQVFGQGIPYEQYF. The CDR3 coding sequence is TGCGCCAGCAGCCAGGTATTCGGGCAGGGGATCCCCTACGAGCAGTACTTC.

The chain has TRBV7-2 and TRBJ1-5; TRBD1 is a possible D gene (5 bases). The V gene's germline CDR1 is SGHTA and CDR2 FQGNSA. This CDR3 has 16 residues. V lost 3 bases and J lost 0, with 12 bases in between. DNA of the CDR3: TGTGCCAGCAGCTTGGGGGGTGCAGATAGCAATCAGCCCCAGCATTTT. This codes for CASSLGGADSNQPQHF.

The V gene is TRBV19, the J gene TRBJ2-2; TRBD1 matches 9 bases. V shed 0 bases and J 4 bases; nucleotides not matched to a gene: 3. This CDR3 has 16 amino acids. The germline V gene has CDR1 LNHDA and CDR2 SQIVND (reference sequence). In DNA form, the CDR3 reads TGTGCCAGTAGTATAGAAGGGACAGGGTCCACCGGGGAGCTGTTTTTT. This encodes CASSIEGTGSTGELFF.

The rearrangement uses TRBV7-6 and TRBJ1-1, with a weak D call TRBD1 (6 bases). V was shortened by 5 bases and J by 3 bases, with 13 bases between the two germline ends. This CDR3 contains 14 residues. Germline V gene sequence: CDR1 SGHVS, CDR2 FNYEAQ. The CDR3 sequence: CASSPQGPHTEAFF. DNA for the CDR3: TGTGCCAGCAGCCCTCAGGGGCCCCACACTGAAGCTTTCTTT.

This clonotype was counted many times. In DNA, the CDR3 is TGTGCCAGCAGCTCCATCCCGGTGAGCGGGAGAAGCACAGATACGCAGTATTTT. Protein: CASSSIPVSGRSTDTQYF. J is TRBJ2-3 and V is TRBV7-2, with 8 bases matching TRBD2. With V trimmed by 4 bases and J by 0 bases, 12 bases remained unmatched. Germline V CDR1 and CDR2: SGHTA, FQGNSA. CDR3 size: 18 residues.

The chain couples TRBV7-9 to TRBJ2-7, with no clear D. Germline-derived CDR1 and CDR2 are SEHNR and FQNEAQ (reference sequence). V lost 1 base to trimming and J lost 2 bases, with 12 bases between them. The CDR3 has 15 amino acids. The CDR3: CASSLEAGLPYEQYF. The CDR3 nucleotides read TGTGCCAGCAGCTTAGAGGCAGGCCTACCCTACGAGCAGTACTTC.

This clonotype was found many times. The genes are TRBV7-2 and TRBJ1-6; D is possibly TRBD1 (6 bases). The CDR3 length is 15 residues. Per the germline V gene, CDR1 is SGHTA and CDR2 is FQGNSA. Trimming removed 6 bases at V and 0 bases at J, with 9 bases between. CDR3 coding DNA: TGTGCCAGCAGAGGGGGGAGCTCCTATAATTCACCCCTCCACTTT. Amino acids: CASRGGSSYNSPLHF.

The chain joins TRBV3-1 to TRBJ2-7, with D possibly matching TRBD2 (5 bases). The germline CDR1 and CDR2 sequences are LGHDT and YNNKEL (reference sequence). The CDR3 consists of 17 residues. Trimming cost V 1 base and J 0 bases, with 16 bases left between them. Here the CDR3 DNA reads TGTGCCAGCAGCCAAGGAAATGGACTGCTAAGCTCCTACGAGCAGTACTTC. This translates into CASSQGNGLLSSYEQYF.

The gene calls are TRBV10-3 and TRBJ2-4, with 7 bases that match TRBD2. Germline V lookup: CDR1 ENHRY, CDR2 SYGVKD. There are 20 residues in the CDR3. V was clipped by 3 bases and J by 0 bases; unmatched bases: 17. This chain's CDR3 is CAISDAFSLGGGLAKNIQYF. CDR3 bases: TGTGCCATCAGTGACGCTTTTAGTTTAGGCGGGGGACTAGCCAAAAACATTCAGTACTTC.

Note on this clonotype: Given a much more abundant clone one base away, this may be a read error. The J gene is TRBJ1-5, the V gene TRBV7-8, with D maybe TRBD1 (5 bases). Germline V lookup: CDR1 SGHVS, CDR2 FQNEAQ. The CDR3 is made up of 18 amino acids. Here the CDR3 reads CASSLAHHFRDSNQHQHF. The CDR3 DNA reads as TGTGCCAGCAGCTTAGCTCACCATTTCAGGGATAGCAATCAGCACCAGCATTTT.